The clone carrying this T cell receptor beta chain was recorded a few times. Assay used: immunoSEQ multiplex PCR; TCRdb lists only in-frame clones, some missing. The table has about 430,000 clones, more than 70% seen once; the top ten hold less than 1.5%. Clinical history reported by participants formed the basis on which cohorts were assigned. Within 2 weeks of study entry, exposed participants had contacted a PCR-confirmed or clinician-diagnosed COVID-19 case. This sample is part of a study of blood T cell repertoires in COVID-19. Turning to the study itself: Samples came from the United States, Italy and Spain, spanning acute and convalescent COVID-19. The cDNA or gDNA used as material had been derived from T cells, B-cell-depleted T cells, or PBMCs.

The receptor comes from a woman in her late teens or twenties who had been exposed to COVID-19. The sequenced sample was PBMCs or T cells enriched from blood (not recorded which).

CDR3 coding DNA: TGTGCCAGCAAGAGTCAGGGATATTCACCCCTCCACTTT. This codes for CASKSQGYSPLHF. The chain has TRBV3-1 (or the pseudogene TRBV3-2) and TRBJ1-6; the D gene is possibly TRBD1 (5 bases). Germline values: CDR1 LGHDT, CDR2 YNNKEL (reference sequence). The CDR3 totals 13 residues. V was shortened by 7 bases and J by 8 bases, with 12 bases between the two germline ends.